This TCR beta chain was obtained from a study of identical twins' blood T cells. This clonotype was counted only a few times. The target antigen is unknown. Findings and limits, study-wide: V gene usage reportedly matched far better within twin pairs than unrelated donors.

The germline V gene has CDR1 ENHRY and CDR2 SYGVKD. The CDR3 consists of 13 residues. J was trimmed by 0 bases and V by 7 bases; bases with no gene match: 2. TCR cDNA libraries were made from RNA using a previously described, modified protocol. In the study's own analysis: Each donor had about 95,000 to nearly 500,000 clonotypes. From the 5' RACE reads, TCRdb called clonotypes with MiXCR, one entry per CDR3 protein. The V and J calls and clone size are TCRdb's, not the authors'. The sample has 350,000 to 400,000 distinct CDR3 sequences, about 28% seen once. This clonotype was sampled from a woman aged 18 to 55 in good health. Sequenced: PBMCs. This chain links TRBV10-3 with TRBJ2-7, with 8 bases aligning to TRBD2. The CDR3 is CAIKRGTSYEQYF. For the CDR3, the DNA is TGTGCCATCAAGCGGGGGACCTCCTACGAGCAGTACTTC.